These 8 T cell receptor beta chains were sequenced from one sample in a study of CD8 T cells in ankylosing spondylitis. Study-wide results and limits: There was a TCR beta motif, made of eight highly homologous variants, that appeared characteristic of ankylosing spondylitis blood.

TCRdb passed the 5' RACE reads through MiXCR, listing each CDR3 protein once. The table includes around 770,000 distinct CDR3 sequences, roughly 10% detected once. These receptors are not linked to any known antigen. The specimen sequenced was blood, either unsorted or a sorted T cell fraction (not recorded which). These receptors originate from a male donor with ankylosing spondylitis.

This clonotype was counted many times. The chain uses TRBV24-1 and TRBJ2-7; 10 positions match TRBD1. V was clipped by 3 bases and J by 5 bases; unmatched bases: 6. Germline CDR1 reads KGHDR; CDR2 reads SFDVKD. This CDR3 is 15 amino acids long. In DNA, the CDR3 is TGTGCCACCAGTGATCCCGGGACAGGGGACCACGAGCAGTACTTC. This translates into CATSDPGTGDHEQYF.

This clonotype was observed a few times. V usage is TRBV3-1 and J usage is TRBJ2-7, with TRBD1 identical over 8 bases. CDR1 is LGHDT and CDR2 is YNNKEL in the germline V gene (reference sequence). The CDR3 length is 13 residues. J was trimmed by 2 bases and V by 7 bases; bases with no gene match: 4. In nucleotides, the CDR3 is TGTGCCAGCACTAGACAGGGGACCTACGAGCAGTACTTC. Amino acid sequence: CASTRQGTYEQYF.

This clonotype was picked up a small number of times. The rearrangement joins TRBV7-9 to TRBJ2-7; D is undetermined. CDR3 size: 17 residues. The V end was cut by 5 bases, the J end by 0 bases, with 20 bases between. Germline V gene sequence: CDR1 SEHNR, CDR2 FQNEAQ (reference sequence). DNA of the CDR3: TGTGCCAGCAGCCCCCCATTCCGGTGGCCCTACTCCTACGAGCAGTACTTC. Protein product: CASSPPFRWPYSYEQYF. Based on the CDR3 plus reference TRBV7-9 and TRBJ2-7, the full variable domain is DTGVSQNPRHKITKRGQNVTFRCDPISEHNRLYWYRQTLGQGPEFLTYFQNEAQLEKSRLLSDRFSAERPKGSFSTLEIQRTEQGDSAMYLCASSPPFRWPYSYEQYFGPGTRLTVT.

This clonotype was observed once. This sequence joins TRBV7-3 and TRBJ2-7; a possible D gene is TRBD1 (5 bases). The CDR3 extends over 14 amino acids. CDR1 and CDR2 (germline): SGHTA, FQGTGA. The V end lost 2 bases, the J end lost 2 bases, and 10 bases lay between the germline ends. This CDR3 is CASSLYMDTYEQYF. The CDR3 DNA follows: TGTGCCAGCAGCTTATATATGGACACCTACGAGCAGTACTTC.

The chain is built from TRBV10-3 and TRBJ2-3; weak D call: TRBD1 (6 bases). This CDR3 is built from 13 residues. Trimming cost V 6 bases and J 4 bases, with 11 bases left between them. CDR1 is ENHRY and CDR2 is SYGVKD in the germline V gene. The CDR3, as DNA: TGTGCCATCAGCCCTAGACAGGCAGATACGCAGTATTTT. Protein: CAISPRQADTQYF.

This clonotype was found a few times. The CDR3 spells CSAREDSLRGQFF. CDR3 coding DNA: TGCAGTGCTAGAGAAGATAGCCTCAGGGGGCAGTTCTTC. The rearrangement links TRBV20-1 to TRBJ2-1, with D perhaps TRBD1 (6 bases). V was trimmed by 0 bases and J by 12 bases, leaving 15 bases between them. The CDR3 runs 13 residues. CDR1 DFQATT and CDR2 SNEGSKA come from the germline V gene (reference sequence).

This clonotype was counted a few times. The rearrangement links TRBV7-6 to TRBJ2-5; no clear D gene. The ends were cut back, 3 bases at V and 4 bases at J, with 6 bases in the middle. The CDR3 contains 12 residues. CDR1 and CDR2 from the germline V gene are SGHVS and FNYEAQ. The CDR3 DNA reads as TGTGCCAGCAGCTTTAATGGAGAGACCCAGTACTTC. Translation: CASSFNGETQYF.

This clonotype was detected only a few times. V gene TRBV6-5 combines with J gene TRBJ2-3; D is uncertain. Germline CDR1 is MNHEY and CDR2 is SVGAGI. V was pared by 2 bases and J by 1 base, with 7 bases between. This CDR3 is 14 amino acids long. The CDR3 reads CASSYGRRTDTQYF. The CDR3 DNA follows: TGTGCCAGCAGTTACGGCAGACGCACAGATACGCAGTATTTT.